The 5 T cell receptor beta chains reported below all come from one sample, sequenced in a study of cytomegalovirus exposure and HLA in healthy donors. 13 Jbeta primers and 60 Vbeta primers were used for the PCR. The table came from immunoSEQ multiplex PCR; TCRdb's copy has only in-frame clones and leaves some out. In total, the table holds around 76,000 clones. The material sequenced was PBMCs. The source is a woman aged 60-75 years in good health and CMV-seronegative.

Written as DNA, the CDR3 is TGTGCCAGCAGCTCCGGGACAGGGGGACTAGCACTTTACTTC. As protein: CASSSGTGGLALYF. The chain joins TRBV2 to TRBJ2-5; 11 bases are shared with TRBD1. Germline trimming cut 6 bases from V and 14 bases from J; bases unmatched to any gene: 14. CDR1 and CDR2 (germline): SNHLY, FYNNEI. The CDR3 totals 14 residues.

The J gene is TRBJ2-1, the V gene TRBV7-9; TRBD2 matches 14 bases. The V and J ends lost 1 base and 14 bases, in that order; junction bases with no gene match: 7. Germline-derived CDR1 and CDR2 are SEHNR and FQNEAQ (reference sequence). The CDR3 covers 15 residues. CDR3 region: CASSLVGTSGRSKFF. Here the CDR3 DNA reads TGTGCCAGCAGCTTAGTCGGGACTAGCGGGAGATCCAAGTTCTTC.

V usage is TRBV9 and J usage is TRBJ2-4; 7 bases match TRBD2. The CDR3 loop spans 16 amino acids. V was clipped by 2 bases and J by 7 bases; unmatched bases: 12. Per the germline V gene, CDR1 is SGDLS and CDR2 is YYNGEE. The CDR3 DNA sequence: TGTGCCAGCAGCGTGGGGGAGGGGTTAGTCGGGAACATTCAGTACTTC. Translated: CASSVGEGLVGNIQYF.

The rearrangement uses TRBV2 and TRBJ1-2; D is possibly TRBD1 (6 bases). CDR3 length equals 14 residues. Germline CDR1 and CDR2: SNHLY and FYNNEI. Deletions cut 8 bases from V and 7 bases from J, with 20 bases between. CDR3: CASVRDKESSGYTF. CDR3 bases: TGTGCCAGCGTCCGGGACAAAGAATCCAGTGGCTACACCTTC.

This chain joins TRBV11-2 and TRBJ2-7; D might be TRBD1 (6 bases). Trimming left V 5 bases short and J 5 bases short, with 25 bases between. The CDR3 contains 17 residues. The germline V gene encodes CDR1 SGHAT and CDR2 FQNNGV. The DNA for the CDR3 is TGTGCCAGCAGCATAGTGGGGGCTAACAAAAATCCACACGAGCAGTACTTC. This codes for CASSIVGANKNPHEQYF.